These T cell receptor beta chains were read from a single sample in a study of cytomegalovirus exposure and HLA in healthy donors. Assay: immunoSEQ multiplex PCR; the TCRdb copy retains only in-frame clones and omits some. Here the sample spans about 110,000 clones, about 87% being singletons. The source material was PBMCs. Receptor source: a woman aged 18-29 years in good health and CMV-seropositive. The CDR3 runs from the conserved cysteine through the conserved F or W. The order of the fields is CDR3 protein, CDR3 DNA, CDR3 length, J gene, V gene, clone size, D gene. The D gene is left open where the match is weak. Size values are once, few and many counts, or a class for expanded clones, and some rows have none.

CDR3: CASSLTENEQFF
DNA: TGTGCCAGCAGCTTAACAGAAAATGAGCAGTTCTTC
length: 12
J: TRBJ2-1
V: TRBV11-2
size: NA
D: NA

CDR3: CASSPDRIPNYGYTF
DNA: TGCGCCAGCAGTCCAGACAGAATTCCTAACTATGGCTACACCTTC
length: 15
J: TRBJ1-2
V: TRBV10-1
size: NA
D: NA

CDR3: CASSSYPEEPYEQYF
DNA: TGTGCCAGCAGCAGTTACCCCGAGGAACCCTACGAGCAGTACTTC
length: 15
J: TRBJ2-7
V: TRBV2
size: NA
D: NA

CDR3: CAISPGGDTEAFF
DNA: TGTGCCATCAGTCCGGGAGGCGACACTGAAGCTTTCTTT
length: 13
J: TRBJ1-1
V: TRBV10-3
size: NA
D: NA

CDR3: CASSLEQGLPYSGANVLTF
DNA: TGTGCCAGCAGCTTAGAACAGGGCCTTCCTTACTCTGGGGCCAACGTCCTGACTTTC
length: 19
J: TRBJ2-6
V: TRBV7-3
size: NA
D: NA

CDR3: CASSLGGQGAYGYTF
DNA: TGTGCCAGCAGCTTAGGGGGACAGGGCGCCTATGGCTACACCTTC
length: 15
J: TRBJ1-2
V: TRBV7-8
size: NA
D: TRBD1

CDR3: CASSLSRTGHGYTF
DNA: TGTGCCAGCAGTTTATCGCGGACAGGGCATGGCTACACCTTC
length: 14
J: TRBJ1-2
V: TRBV6-1
size: NA
D: TRBD1

CDR3: CASRQNSPLHF
DNA: TGTGCCAGTAGACAAAATTCACCCCTCCACTTT
length: 11
J: TRBJ1-6
V: TRBV19
size: few
D: NA

CDR3: CATSYGGAQGPQHF
DNA: TGTGCCACCTCCTATGGAGGGGCCCAGGGGCCCCAGCATTTT
length: 14
J: TRBJ1-5
V: TRBV2
size: NA
D: NA

CDR3: CASSFRDRGYNEQFF
DNA: TGTGCCAGCAGTTTTCGGGACAGGGGGTACAATGAGCAGTTCTTC
length: 15
J: TRBJ2-1
V: TRBV27
size: NA
D: TRBD1

CDR3: CASSFRRGSDTQYF
DNA: TGCGCCAGCAGCTTCCGACGGGGATCGGATACGCAGTATTTT
length: 14
J: TRBJ2-3
V: TRBV5-1
size: NA
D: NA

CDR3: CASSQIRNSDKNTGELFF
DNA: TGTGCCAGCAGCCAAATAAGAAATTCGGACAAGAACACCGGGGAGCTGTTTTTT
length: 18
J: TRBJ2-2
V: TRBV7-8
size: NA
D: NA

CDR3: CAISDSRPEAFF
DNA: TGTGCCATCAGTGACTCCCGTCCTGAAGCTTTCTTT
length: 12
J: TRBJ1-1
V: TRBV10-3
size: few
D: NA

CDR3: CASSLSSLLTGGSYSPLHF
DNA: TGTGCCAGCAGTTTATCGTCCCTGTTGACAGGGGGTTCCTATTCACCCCTCCACTTT
length: 19
J: TRBJ1-6
V: TRBV27
size: NA
D: TRBD1

CDR3: CASSETLAGGPWNEQFF
DNA: TGTGCCAGCAGTGAAACACTAGCGGGGGGGCCCTGGAATGAGCAGTTCTTC
length: 17
J: TRBJ2-1
V: TRBV25-1
size: NA
D: TRBD2

CDR3: CASSRGTGVDTEAFF
DNA: TGCGCCAGCAGCCGAGGGACAGGGGTGGACACTGAAGCTTTCTTT
length: 15
J: TRBJ1-1
V: TRBV4-1
size: NA
D: TRBD1

CDR3: CASSPTSGGPRAGFF
DNA: TGTGCCAGTAGCCCGACTAGCGGGGGGCCTCGAGCAGGGTTCTTC
length: 15
J: TRBJ2-1
V: TRBV19
size: NA
D: TRBD2

CDR3: CASSKDRGSNQPQHF
DNA: TGTGCCAGCAGTAAGGACAGGGGTAGCAATCAGCCCCAGCATTTT
length: 15
J: TRBJ1-5
V: TRBV2
size: NA
D: TRBD1

CDR3: CASSFVSGGGHAAFF
DNA: TGTGCCAGCAGCTTCGTTTCCGGGGGGGGTCATGCCGCTTTCTTT
length: 15
J: TRBJ1-1
V: TRBV5-6
size: NA
D: NA

CDR3: CASSVTQGGEQYF
DNA: TGTGCCAGCAGCGTTACGCAGGGGGGCGAGCAGTACTTC
length: 13
J: TRBJ2-7
V: TRBV9
size: NA
D: NA

CDR3: CASSSGGRSQETQYF
DNA: TGTGCCAGCAGTAGCGGGGGCCGCTCCCAAGAGACCCAGTACTTC
length: 15
J: TRBJ2-5
V: TRBV28
size: NA
D: TRBD2

CDR3: CASSYAGGPGNEQFF
DNA: TGTGCCAGCAGTTATGCGGGGGGGCCGGGCAATGAGCAGTTCTTC
length: 15
J: TRBJ2-1
V: TRBV28
size: NA
D: TRBD2

CDR3: CASRAGTASNQPQHF
DNA: TGTGCCAGCAGGGCGGGGACAGCTAGCAATCAGCCCCAGCATTTT
length: 15
J: TRBJ1-5
V: TRBV5-8
size: NA
D: TRBD1

CDR3: CASSPRTGGETQYF
DNA: TGTGCCAGCTCACCAAGGACGGGGGGAGAGACCCAGTACTTC
length: 14
J: TRBJ2-5
V: TRBV18
size: NA
D: TRBD2

CDR3: CAISESGGPWEQYF
DNA: TGTGCCATCAGTGAGTCAGGGGGCCCTTGGGAGCAGTACTTC
length: 14
J: TRBJ2-7
V: TRBV10-3
size: once
D: TRBD1

CDR3: CASSLAPDRNYEQYF
DNA: TGTGCCAGCAGCTTAGCGCCGGACAGAAACTACGAGCAGTACTTC
length: 15
J: TRBJ2-7
V: TRBV7-2
size: NA
D: NA

CDR3: CASTGTGVTEAFF
DNA: TGTGCCAGCACGGGGACGGGGGTCACTGAAGCTTTCTTT
length: 13
J: TRBJ1-1
V: TRBV2
size: NA
D: NA

CDR3: CASRRGGGPGPQHF
DNA: TGCGCCAGCAGGAGGGGGGGAGGGCCAGGGCCCCAGCATTTT
length: 14
J: TRBJ1-5
V: TRBV10-2
size: NA
D: NA

CDR3: CASSWTVRNEQFF
DNA: TGTGCCAGCAGCTGGACTGTCCGCAATGAGCAGTTCTTC
length: 13
J: TRBJ2-1
V: TRBV2
size: NA
D: NA

CDR3: CASSGYRGGYTEAFF
DNA: TGTGCCAGCAGCGGGTACAGGGGCGGGTACACTGAAGCTTTCTTT
length: 15
J: TRBJ1-1
V: TRBV9
size: NA
D: TRBD1

CDR3: CASSQVDRVRQPQHF
DNA: TGCGCCAGCAGCCAAGTCGATCGGGTCCGGCAGCCCCAGCATTTT
length: 15
J: TRBJ1-5
V: TRBV4-1
size: NA
D: NA

CDR3: CASSSGPGETQYF
DNA: TGTGCCAGCAGCAGCGGGCCGGGGGAGACCCAGTACTTC
length: 13
J: TRBJ2-5
V: TRBV7-9
size: NA
D: NA

CDR3: CASSPGPRGMNTEAFF
DNA: TGTGCCAGCAGCCCTGGGCCAAGGGGGATGAACACTGAAGCTTTCTTT
length: 16
J: TRBJ1-1
V: TRBV7-9
size: NA
D: NA

CDR3: CASSFASGANEKLFF
DNA: TGTGCCAGCAGCTTCGCGAGCGGGGCTAATGAAAAACTGTTTTTT
length: 15
J: TRBJ1-4
V: TRBV5-5
size: NA
D: NA

CDR3: CASSPTSGSYNEQFF
DNA: TGTGCCAGCAGCCCGACTAGCGGGAGCTACAATGAGCAGTTCTTC
length: 15
J: TRBJ2-1
V: TRBV6-4
size: few
D: TRBD2

CDR3: CASSSGTSGGDTQYF
DNA: TGTGCCAGCAGCTCTGGGACTAGCGGGGGGGATACGCAGTATTTT
length: 15
J: TRBJ2-3
V: TRBV27
size: NA
D: TRBD2

CDR3: CASSIELGRSAYGYTF
DNA: TGTGCCAGTAGTATAGAATTGGGGAGATCCGCCTATGGCTACACCTTC
length: 16
J: TRBJ1-2
V: TRBV19
size: NA
D: NA

CDR3: CASTIQGRGTEAFF
DNA: TGTGCCAGCACGATACAGGGTAGGGGCACTGAAGCTTTCTTT
length: 14
J: TRBJ1-1
V: TRBV18
size: NA
D: NA

CDR3: CSVGTGGRPGSYNEQFF
DNA: TGCAGCGTTGGGACAGGGGGCCGTCCCGGCTCCTACAATGAGCAGTTCTTC
length: 17
J: TRBJ2-1
V: TRBV29-1
size: NA
D: TRBD1

CDR3: CASSFDRIYGYTF
DNA: TGTGCCAGCAGTTTCGACAGGATCTATGGCTACACCTTC
length: 13
J: TRBJ1-2
V: TRBV28
size: NA
D: NA

CDR3: CASSLDLAEETQYF
DNA: TGTGCCAGCAGCTTAGATTTAGCGGAGGAGACCCAGTACTTC
length: 14
J: TRBJ2-5
V: TRBV11-2
size: NA
D: NA

CDR3: CASSLQRQVSYEQYF
DNA: TGTGCCAGTAGCCTCCAAAGACAGGTCTCCTACGAGCAGTACTTC
length: 15
J: TRBJ2-7
V: TRBV19
size: NA
D: NA

CDR3: CAIKGQGARGNTIYF
DNA: TGTGCCATCAAAGGACAGGGGGCAAGAGGAAACACCATATATTTT
length: 15
J: TRBJ1-3
V: TRBV10-3
size: NA
D: TRBD1

CDR3: CASSDASGGRYEQYF
DNA: TGTGCCAGCAGTGATGCAAGCGGGGGGCGGTACGAGCAGTACTTC
length: 15
J: TRBJ2-7
V: TRBV6-1
size: NA
D: TRBD2

CDR3: CASRITAGQNYGYTF
DNA: TGTGCCAGCAGGATTACCGCTGGACAGAACTATGGCTACACCTTC
length: 15
J: TRBJ1-2
V: TRBV28
size: NA
D: NA

CDR3: CASSENPGQEAEAFF
DNA: TGTGCCAGTAGTGAGAACCCGGGACAGGAGGCTGAAGCTTTCTTT
length: 15
J: TRBJ1-1
V: TRBV19
size: few
D: TRBD1

CDR3: CASSDAVTSSYNSPLHF
DNA: TGTGCCAGCAGTGATGCAGTTACAAGCTCCTATAATTCACCCCTCCACTTT
length: 17
J: TRBJ1-6
V: TRBV2
size: few
D: NA

CDR3: CASTQGEEQYF
DNA: TGTGCCAGCACCCAGGGGGAAGAGCAGTACTTC
length: 11
J: TRBJ2-7
V: TRBV2
size: NA
D: TRBD1

CDR3: CASSYSRGADTQYF
DNA: TGTGCCAGCAGTTACTCTCGGGGGGCAGATACGCAGTATTTT
length: 14
J: TRBJ2-3
V: TRBV6-6
size: NA
D: TRBD2

CDR3: CASQTARGTYQPQHF
DNA: TGTGCCAGCCAAACCGCCCGGGGGACCTATCAGCCCCAGCATTTT
length: 15
J: TRBJ1-5
V: TRBV28
size: NA
D: NA

CDR3: CASSTRHVGANEKLFF
DNA: TGTGCTAGCAGCACCCGACACGTGGGAGCTAATGAAAAACTGTTTTTT
length: 16
J: TRBJ1-4
V: TRBV7-7
size: NA
D: NA

CDR3: CASSVGGAGSGNTIYF
DNA: TGTGCCAGCAGCGTAGGTGGTGCCGGCTCTGGAAACACCATATATTTT
length: 16
J: TRBJ1-3
V: TRBV9
size: few
D: NA

CDR3: CASSQRQGGTEAFF
DNA: TGCGCCAGCAGCCAACGACAGGGTGGCACTGAAGCTTTCTTT
length: 14
J: TRBJ1-1
V: TRBV4-1
size: NA
D: TRBD1

CDR3: CASSIMRTGDSGNTIYF
DNA: TGTGCCAGTAGTATTATGAGGACAGGCGACTCTGGAAACACCATATATTTT
length: 17
J: TRBJ1-3
V: TRBV19
size: NA
D: TRBD1

CDR3: CASSITPRSEKLFF
DNA: TGTGCCAGTAGTATAACTCCGAGGAGTGAAAAACTGTTTTTT
length: 14
J: TRBJ1-4
V: TRBV19
size: once
D: NA